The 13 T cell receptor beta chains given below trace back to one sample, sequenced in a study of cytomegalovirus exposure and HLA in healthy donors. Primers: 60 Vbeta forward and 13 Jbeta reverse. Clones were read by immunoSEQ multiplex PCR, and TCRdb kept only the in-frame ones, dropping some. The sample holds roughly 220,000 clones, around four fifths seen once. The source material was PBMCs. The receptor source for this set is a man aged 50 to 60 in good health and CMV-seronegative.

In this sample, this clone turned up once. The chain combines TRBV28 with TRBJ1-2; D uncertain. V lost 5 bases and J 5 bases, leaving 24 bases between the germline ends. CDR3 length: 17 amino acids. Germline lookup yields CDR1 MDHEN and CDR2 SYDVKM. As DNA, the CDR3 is TGTGCCAGCAGTCCCTTCCGGGAATTACGGGAAAGGTATGGCTACACCTTC. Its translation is CASSPFRELRERYGYTF.

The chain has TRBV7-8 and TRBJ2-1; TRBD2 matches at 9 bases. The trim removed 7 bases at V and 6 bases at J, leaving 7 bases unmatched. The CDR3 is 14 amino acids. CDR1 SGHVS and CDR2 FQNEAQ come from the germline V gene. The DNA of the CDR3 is TGTGCCAGCACCGGGACTAGCCACTCCAATGAGCAGTTCTTC. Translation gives CASTGTSHSNEQFF.

As DNA, the CDR3 is TGTGCCAGCAGTGTTGGGACAGGGACCACCGGGGAGCTGTTTTTT. It is translated as CASSVGTGTTGELFF. The chain recombines TRBV6-4 with TRBJ2-2, with TRBD1 identical over 9 bases. This CDR3 contains 15 residues. Germline CDR1 MRHNA, CDR2 SNTAGT. The V and J ends lost 4 bases and 4 bases, in that order; junction bases with no gene match: 4.

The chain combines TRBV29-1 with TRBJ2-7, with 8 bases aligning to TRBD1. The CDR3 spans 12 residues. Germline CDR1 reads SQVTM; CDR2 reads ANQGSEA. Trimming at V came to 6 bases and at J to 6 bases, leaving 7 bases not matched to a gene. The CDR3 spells CSVGQGPIEQYF. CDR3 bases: TGCAGCGTCGGACAGGGCCCCATCGAGCAGTACTTC.

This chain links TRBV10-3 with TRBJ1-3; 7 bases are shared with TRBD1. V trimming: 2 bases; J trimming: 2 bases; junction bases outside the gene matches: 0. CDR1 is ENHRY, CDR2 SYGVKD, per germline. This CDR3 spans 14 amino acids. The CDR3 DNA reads TGTGCCATCAGTGAGACAGGGGCTGGAAACACCATATATTTT. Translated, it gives CAISETGAGNTIYF.

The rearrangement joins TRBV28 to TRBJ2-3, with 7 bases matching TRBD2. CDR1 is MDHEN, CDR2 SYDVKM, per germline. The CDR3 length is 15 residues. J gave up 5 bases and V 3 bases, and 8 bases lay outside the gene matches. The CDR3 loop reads CASSFGAGLRDTQYF. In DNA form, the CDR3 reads TGTGCCAGCAGTTTCGGAGCGGGACTGAGAGATACGCAGTATTTT.

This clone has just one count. CDR3 bases: TGTGCCAGCTCACCCGGACAGGGGGGCCAAGAGACCCAGTACTTC. This sequence encodes CASSPGQGGQETQYF. The chain carries TRBV18 and TRBJ2-5; 10 bases align to TRBD1. This CDR3 is 15 amino acids long. The V and J ends lost 3 bases and 1 base, in that order; junction bases with no gene match: 2. Per the germline V gene, CDR1 is KGHSH and CDR2 is LQKENI.

CDR3 bases: TGTGCCAGTGGTAGACAGGAGAATCAGCCCCAGCATTTT. Translation gives CASGRQENQPQHF. This chain uses TRBV19 with TRBJ1-5; D possibly corresponds to TRBD1 (6 bases). The ends were cut back, 8 bases at V and 4 bases at J, with 12 bases in the middle. This CDR3 is 13 amino acids long. Germline V gives CDR1 LNHDA, CDR2 SQIVND (reference sequence).

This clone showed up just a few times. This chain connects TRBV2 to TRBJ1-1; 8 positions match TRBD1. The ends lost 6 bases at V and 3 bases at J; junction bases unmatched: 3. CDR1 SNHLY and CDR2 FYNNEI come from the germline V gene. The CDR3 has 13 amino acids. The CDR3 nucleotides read TGTGCCAGCAGCCAGGACAGGGACACTGAAGCTTTCTTT. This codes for CASSQDRDTEAFF.

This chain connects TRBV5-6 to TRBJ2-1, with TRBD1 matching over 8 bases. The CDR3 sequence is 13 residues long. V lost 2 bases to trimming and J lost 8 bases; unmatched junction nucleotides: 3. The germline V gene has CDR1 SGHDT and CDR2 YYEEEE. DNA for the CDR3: TGTGCCAGCAGCTTTGGGACAGGAGATGAGCAGTTCTTC. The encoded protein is CASSFGTGDEQFF.

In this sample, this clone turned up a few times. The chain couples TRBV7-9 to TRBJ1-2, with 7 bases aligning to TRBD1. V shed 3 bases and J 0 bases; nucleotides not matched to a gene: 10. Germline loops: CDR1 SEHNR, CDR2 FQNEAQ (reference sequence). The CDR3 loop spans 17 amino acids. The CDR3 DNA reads TGTGCCAGCAGCTTCTTAACAGGGGTCCCTTCTAACTATGGCTACACCTTC. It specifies CASSFLTGVPSNYGYTF.

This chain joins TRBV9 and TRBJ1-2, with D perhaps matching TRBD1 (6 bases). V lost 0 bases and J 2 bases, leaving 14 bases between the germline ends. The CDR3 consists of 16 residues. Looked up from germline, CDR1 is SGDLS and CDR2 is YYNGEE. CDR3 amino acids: CASSVGTATLNYGYTF. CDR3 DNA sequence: TGTGCCAGCAGCGTAGGGACAGCCACACTCAACTATGGCTACACCTTC.

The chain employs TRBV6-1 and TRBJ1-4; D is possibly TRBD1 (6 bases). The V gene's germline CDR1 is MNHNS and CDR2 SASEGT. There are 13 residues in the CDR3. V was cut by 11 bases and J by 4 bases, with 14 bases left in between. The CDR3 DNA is TGTGCCTCAACAGGGAGGGTTAATGAAAAACTGTTTTTT. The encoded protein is CASTGRVNEKLFF.